This entry concerns a single TCR beta chain. The data were produced by immunoSEQ multiplex PCR, yet TCRdb's version contains in-frame clones alone and is incomplete. The table lists approximately 49,000 clones, around 92% of them singletons. CDR3 length: 12 residues. Germline V gene lookup returns CDR1 SGHTS and CDR2 YDEGEE. Trimming cost V 3 bases and J 11 bases, with 14 bases left between them. The data stem from a study of T cell changes during pregnancy in multiple sclerosis. The sample here was peripheral blood, taken after pregnancy. The receptor was derived from a female donor with multiple sclerosis, enrolled in a pregnancy study. The chain recombines TRBV5-8 with TRBJ1-1, with D possibly TRBD1 on 6 matching bases. CDR3 coding DNA: TGTGCCAGCAGCTATCCTCCAGGGGTGGCTTTCTTT. The encoded protein is CASSYPPGVAFF.